This TCR beta chain was profiled in a study of T cell clonality in common variable immunodeficiency. General study findings and limits: Common variable immunodeficiency TCR beta sequences reportedly had fewer deletions and N-nucleotide insertions. Shared TCRbeta clones were fewer between CVID subjects than controls.

Blood samples were heparinized, roughly 5 to 8.5 ml per donor. This clone appeared many times. The antigen remains unidentified. The table came from immunoSEQ multiplex PCR; TCRdb's copy has only in-frame clones and leaves some out. In total the sample includes about 42,000 clones, none of them seen once. The source material was peripheral blood mononuclear cells. This TCR was recovered from a human donor with common variable immunodeficiency.

Incomplete CDR3 DNA: TGCAGTGCTAGCGGGGGGCAAGAGACC. It codes for CSASGGQET. The whole CDR3 protein is CSASGGQETQYF. The chain carries TRBV20-1 and TRBJ2-5, with 7 bases fitting TRBD2. The read finishes 3 residues shy of the CDR3 end, and the germline J gene is used to complete it. Trimming cost V 3 bases and J 2 bases; bases outside gene matches: 0. Germline values: CDR1 DFQATT, CDR2 SNEGSKA (reference sequence). This CDR3 contains 12 residues.